The 6 T cell receptor beta chains in this list originate from one sample, sequenced in a study of early T cells in non-severe SARS-CoV-2 infection. A single record per CDR3 protein comes from TCRdb applying MiXCR to the 5' RACE reads. The sample holds 83,000 or so distinct CDR3 sequences, around 9.3% seen once. The source material was whole blood, sampled at baseline. All receptors derive from an adult who was a healthcare worker with PCR-confirmed SARS-CoV-2 infection or an uninfected control (not recorded which).

A few counts support this clonotype. The CDR3 DNA reads TGTGCCAGCAGCTCTTCCGGGACGGGTGAAAAACTGTTTTTT. This codes for CASSSSGTGEKLFF. The rearrangement uses TRBV9 and TRBJ1-4; TRBD1 might be the D (5 bases). The CDR3 runs 14 residues. Trimming cost V 4 bases and J 7 bases, with 14 bases left between them. Per the germline V gene, CDR1 is SGDLS and CDR2 is YYNGEE.

The sample holds a few counts of this clonotype. The J gene is TRBJ1-5, the V gene TRBV18; tentatively, D is TRBD1 (5 bases). The germline V gene has CDR1 KGHSH and CDR2 LQKENI. The germline V and J ends were trimmed by 6 bases and 5 bases, with 11 bases remaining between them. The CDR3 spans 13 residues. CDR3 protein: CASSPGVDQPQHF. CDR3 coding DNA: TGTGCCAGCTCTCCGGGGGTTGATCAGCCCCAGCATTTT.

The V call is TRBV10-3, the J call TRBJ2-2, with D maybe TRBD1 (5 bases). Trimming cost V 3 bases and J 0 bases, with 5 bases left between them. There are 14 residues in the CDR3. Germline CDR1 reads ENHRY; CDR2 reads SYGVKD. This chain's CDR3 is CAISEQANTGELFF. The CDR3 bases are TGTGCCATCAGTGAACAGGCGAACACCGGGGAGCTGTTTTTT.

The chain recombines TRBV14 with TRBJ1-6; unclear D gene. V was pared by 1 base and J by 8 bases, with 9 bases between. The CDR3 covers 14 residues. Germline CDR1 and CDR2: SGHDN and FVKESK. The CDR3 sequence: CASSQAARYSPLHF. The DNA for the CDR3 is TGTGCCAGCAGCCAAGCGGCCAGATATTCACCCCTCCACTTT.

This clonotype has just a few counts. The rearrangement uses TRBV27 and TRBJ2-3, with D tentatively TRBD1 (6 bases). CDR3 size: 14 residues. Trimming shortened V by 3 bases and J by 3 bases, and 10 bases separated the two germline ends. Germline CDR1 MNHEY, CDR2 SMNVEV (reference sequence). The CDR3 region has the DNA TGTGCCAGCAGTTTCCTCGACAGGACAGATACGCAGTATTTT. Translating gives CASSFLDRTDTQYF.

The chain joins TRBV6-1 to TRBJ1-1; weak D call: TRBD1 (6 bases). The CDR3 has 14 amino acids. V was clipped by 10 bases and J by 0 bases, with 15 bases between them. The germline gives CDR1 MNHNS, CDR2 SASEGT. The CDR3 DNA reads as TGTGCCACCATTCGGACAGTCATGAACACTGAAGCTTTCTTT. It codes for CATIRTVMNTEAFF.